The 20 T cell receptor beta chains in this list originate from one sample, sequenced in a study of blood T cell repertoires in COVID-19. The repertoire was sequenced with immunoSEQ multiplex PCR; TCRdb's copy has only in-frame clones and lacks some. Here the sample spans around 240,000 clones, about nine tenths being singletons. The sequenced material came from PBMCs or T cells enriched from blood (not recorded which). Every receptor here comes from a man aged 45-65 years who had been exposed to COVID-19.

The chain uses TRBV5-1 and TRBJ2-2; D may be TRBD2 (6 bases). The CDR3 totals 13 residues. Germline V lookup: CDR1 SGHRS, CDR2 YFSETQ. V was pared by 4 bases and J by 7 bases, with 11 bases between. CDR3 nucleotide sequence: TGCGCCAGCAGCGTAACGGGGGACGGGGAGCTGTTTTTT. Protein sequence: CASSVTGDGELFF.

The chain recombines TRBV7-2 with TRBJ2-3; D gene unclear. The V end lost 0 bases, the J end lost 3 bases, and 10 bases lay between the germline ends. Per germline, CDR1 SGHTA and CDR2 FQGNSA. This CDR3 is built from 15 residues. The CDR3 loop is CASSLARKATDTQYF. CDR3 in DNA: TGTGCCAGCAGCTTAGCGCGCAAAGCGACAGATACGCAGTATTTT.

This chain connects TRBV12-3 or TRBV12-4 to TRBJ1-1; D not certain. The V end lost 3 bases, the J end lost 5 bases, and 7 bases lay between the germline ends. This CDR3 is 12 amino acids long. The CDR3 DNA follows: TGTGCCAGCAGTTTTCCCGAGACTGAAGCTTTCTTT. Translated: CASSFPETEAFF.

CDR3 amino acids: CASSHPDRFYEQYF. As DNA, the CDR3 is TGCGCCAGCAGCCATCCGGACAGGTTCTATGAGCAGTACTTC. The chain joins TRBV4-1 to TRBJ2-7, with 7 bases fitting TRBD1. CDR3 length equals 14 residues. V trimming: 3 bases; J trimming: 7 bases; junction bases outside the gene matches: 9. Germline lookup yields CDR1 MGHRA and CDR2 YSYEKL.

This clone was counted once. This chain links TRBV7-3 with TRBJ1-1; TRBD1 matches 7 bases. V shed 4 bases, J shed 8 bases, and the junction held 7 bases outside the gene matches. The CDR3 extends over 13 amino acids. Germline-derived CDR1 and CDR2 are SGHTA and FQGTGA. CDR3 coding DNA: TGTGCCAGCAGCTCACAACAGGGGTTCGAAGCTTTCTTT. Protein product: CASSSQQGFEAFF.

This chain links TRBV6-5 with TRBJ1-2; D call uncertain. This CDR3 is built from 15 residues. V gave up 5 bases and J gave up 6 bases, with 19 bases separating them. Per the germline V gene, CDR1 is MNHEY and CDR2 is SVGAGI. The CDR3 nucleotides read TGTGCCAGCAGTAGGATTAGAACGGGGTTAAATGGCTACACCTTC. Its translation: CASSRIRTGLNGYTF.

This chain's CDR3 is CASSIAGAVGDTQYF. The CDR3 nucleotides are TGTGCCAGTAGTATAGCAGGGGCAGTAGGAGATACGCAGTATTTT. The chain has TRBV19 and TRBJ2-3, with D perhaps TRBD1 (6 bases). The germline CDR1 and CDR2 sequences are LNHDA and SQIVND (reference sequence). V dropped 1 base and J dropped 5 bases, with 13 bases sitting between them. The CDR3 is 15 amino acids.

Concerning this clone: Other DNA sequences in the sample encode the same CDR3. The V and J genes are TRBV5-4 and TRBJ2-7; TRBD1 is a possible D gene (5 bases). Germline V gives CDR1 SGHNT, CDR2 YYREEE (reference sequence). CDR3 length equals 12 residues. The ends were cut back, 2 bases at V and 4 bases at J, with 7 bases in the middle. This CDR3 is CASSFDRYEQYF. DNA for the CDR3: TGTGCCAGCAGCTTTGACAGATACGAGCAGTACTTC. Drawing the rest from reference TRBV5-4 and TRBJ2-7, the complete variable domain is ETGVTQSPTHLIKTRGQQVTLRCSSQSGHNTVSWYQQALGQGPQFIFQYYREEENGRGNFPPRFSGLQFPNYSSELNVNALELDDSALYLCASSFDRYEQYFGPGTRLTVT.

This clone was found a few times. The CDR3 DNA follows: TGTGCCAGCAGCTTAGAACTAGCGGGAGACATTCAGTACTTC. Translation gives CASSLELAGDIQYF. J is TRBJ2-4 and V is TRBV7-4; 11 nucleotides line up with TRBD2. In germline, CDR1 is SGHVT, CDR2 SQSDAQ. V was pared by 1 base and J by 8 bases, with 1 base of the junction left unmatched. The CDR3 totals 14 residues.

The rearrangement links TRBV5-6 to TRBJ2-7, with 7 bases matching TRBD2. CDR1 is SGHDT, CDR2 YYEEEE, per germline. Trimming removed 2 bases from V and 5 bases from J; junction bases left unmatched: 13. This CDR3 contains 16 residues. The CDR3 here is CASSFGRASYTHEQYV. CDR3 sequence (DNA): TGTGCCAGCAGCTTTGGGAGGGCCTCATACACCCACGAGCAGTACGTC.

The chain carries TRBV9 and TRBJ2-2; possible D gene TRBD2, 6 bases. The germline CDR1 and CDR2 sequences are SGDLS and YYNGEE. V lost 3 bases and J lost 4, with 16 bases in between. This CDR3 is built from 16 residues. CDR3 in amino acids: CASSETGTVGTGELFF. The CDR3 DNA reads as TGTGCCAGCAGCGAGACCGGGACTGTGGGCACCGGGGAGCTGTTTTTT.

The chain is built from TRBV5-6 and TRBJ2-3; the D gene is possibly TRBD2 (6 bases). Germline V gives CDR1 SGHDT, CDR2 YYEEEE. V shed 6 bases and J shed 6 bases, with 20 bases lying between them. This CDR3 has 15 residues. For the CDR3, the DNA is TGTGCCAGCATGGGACTGGGTAATCCTGTGGATACGCAGTATTTT. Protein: CASMGLGNPVDTQYF.

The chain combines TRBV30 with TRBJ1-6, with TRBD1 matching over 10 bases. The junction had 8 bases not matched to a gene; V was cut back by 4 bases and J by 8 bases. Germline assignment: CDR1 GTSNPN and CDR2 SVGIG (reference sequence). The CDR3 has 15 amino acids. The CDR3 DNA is TGTGCCTGGAACAATCCCGGGACAGGGGATTCACCCCTCCACTTT. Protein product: CAWNNPGTGDSPLHF.

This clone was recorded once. This CDR3 is CASNFTDTQYF. As DNA, the CDR3 is TGTGCCAGCAACTTCACAGATACGCAGTATTTT. The chain is built from TRBV6-4 and TRBJ2-3; D not certain. Trimming stripped 7 bases from V and 2 bases from J, with 4 bases between. The CDR3 contains 11 residues. CDR1 and CDR2 (germline): MRHNA, SNTAGT.

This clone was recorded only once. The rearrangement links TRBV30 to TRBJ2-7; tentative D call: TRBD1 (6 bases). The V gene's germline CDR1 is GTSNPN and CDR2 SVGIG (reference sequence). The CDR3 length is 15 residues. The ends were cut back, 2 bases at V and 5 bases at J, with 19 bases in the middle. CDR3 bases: TGTGCCTGGAGTCATTACACAAACAGGGATGACGAGCAGTACGTC. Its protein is CAWSHYTNRDDEQYV.

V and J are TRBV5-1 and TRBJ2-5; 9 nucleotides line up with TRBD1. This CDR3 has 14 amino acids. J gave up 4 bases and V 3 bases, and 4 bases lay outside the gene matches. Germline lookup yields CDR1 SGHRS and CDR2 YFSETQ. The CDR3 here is CASSYNRGRETQYF. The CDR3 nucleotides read TGCGCCAGCAGCTACAACAGGGGGCGAGAGACCCAGTACTTC.

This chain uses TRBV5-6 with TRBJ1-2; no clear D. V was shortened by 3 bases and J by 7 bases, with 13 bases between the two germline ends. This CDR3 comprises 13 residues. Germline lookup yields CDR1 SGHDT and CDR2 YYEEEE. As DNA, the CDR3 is TGTGCCAGCAGCTCCACGGGATTTTCTGGCTACACCTTC. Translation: CASSSTGFSGYTF.

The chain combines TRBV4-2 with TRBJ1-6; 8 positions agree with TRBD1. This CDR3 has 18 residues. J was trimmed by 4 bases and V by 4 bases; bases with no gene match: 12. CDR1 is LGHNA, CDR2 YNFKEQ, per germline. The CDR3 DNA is TGTGCCAGCAGCCCCACTCCCCAGGGGGCTCGGTATAATTCACCCCTCCACTTT. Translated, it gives CASSPTPQGARYNSPLHF.

The CDR3 loop reads CASSEGRRWAENNEQFF. In DNA form, the CDR3 reads TGTGCCAGCAGTGAAGGTAGACGGTGGGCAGAGAACAATGAGCAGTTCTTC. The chain combines TRBV6-1 with TRBJ2-1; D gene uncertain. CDR1 and CDR2 from the germline V gene are MNHNS and SASEGT. There are 17 residues in the CDR3. The V gene lost 1 base and the J gene lost 5 bases, with 18 bases spanning the gap.

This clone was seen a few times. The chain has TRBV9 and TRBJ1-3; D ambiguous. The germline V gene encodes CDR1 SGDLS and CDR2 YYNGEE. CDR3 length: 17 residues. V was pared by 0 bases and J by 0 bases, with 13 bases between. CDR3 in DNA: TGTGCCAGCAGCGTAGACGAAACGGTCGTCTCTGGAAACACCATATATTTT. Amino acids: CASSVDETVVSGNTIYF. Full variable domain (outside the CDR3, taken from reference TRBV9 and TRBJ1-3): DSGVTQTPKHLITATGQRVTLRCSPRSGDLSVYWYQQSLDQGLQFLIQYYNGEERAKGNILERFSAQQFPDLHSELNLSSLELGDSALYFCASSVDETVVSGNTIYFGEGSWLTVV.